These 26 T cell receptor beta chains came from one sample sequenced in a study of blood T cell repertoires in COVID-19. TCRdb keeps only in-frame clones here, not all; method: immunoSEQ multiplex PCR. The data contain approximately 250,000 clones, approximately 81% of them singletons. Sequencing input: peripheral blood. Every receptor here comes from a man aged 40-50 years with acute or convalescent COVID-19.

J is TRBJ2-1 and V is TRBV11-2; 12 nucleotides align to TRBD2. Germline assignment: CDR1 SGHAT and CDR2 FQNNGV. The CDR3 contains 16 residues. Trimming at V came to 1 base and at J to 8 bases, leaving 6 bases not matched to a gene. The CDR3 reads CASSLGSLAGGHEQFF. The CDR3 DNA follows: TGTGCCAGCAGCTTAGGATCGCTAGCGGGGGGGCATGAGCAGTTCTTC.

This clone has more than one count but fewer than ten. The rearrangement joins TRBV5-1 to TRBJ1-1; D is possibly TRBD1 (6 bases). Germline CDR1 SGHRS, CDR2 YFSETQ. V gave up 2 bases and J gave up 1 base, with 9 bases separating them. The CDR3 is made up of 14 amino acids. The CDR3 sequence: CASSFAGENTEAFF. In nucleotides, the CDR3 is TGCGCCAGCAGCTTCGCAGGGGAGAACACTGAAGCTTTCTTT.

The J gene is TRBJ2-7, the V gene TRBV6-5; TRBD1 matches at 7 bases. This CDR3 is 13 amino acids long. V lost 5 bases and J lost 3; bases outside the gene matches: 4. CDR1 and CDR2 (germline): MNHEY, SVGAGI. CDR3 DNA: TGTGCCAGCAGTCGGACAGGAATCTACGAGCAGTACTTC. It specifies CASSRTGIYEQYF.

This chain uses TRBV27 with TRBJ2-4; perhaps TRBD2 as D (6 bases). Trimming shortened V by 2 bases and J by 1 base, and 15 bases separated the two germline ends. The germline V gene has CDR1 MNHEY and CDR2 SMNVEV (reference sequence). The CDR3 has 17 residues. The CDR3 spells CASSLMSGGEAKNIQYF. The CDR3 DNA reads as TGTGCCAGCAGTTTAATGTCCGGGGGTGAGGCCAAAAACATTCAGTACTTC.

This chain connects TRBV19 to TRBJ2-6, with a tentative D call TRBD2 (6 bases). CDR1 LNHDA and CDR2 SQIVND come from the germline V gene (reference sequence). This CDR3 has 12 amino acids. The DNA of the CDR3 is TGTCGCCGGAGGGGTGGGGCCAACGTCCTGACTTTC. Translation gives CRRRGGANVLTF. Combining the CDR3 with reference TRBV19 and TRBJ2-6 gives the whole variable domain DGGITQSPKYLFRKEGQNVTLSCEQNLNHDAMYWYRQDPGQGLRLIYYSQIVNDFQKGDIAEGYSVSREKKESFPLTVTSAQKNPTAFYLCRRRGGANVLTFGAGSRLTVL.

The chain has TRBV29-1 and TRBJ2-3; D is undetermined. The ends were cut back, 6 bases at V and 5 bases at J, with 15 bases in the middle. CDR1 SQVTM and CDR2 ANQGSEA come from the germline V gene. CDR3 size: 13 residues. The CDR3 DNA reads TGCAGCGTGAGGCCCGTGTCAGTAGATACGCAGTATTTT. Its protein product is CSVRPVSVDTQYF.

Concerning this clone itself: The same CDR3 also results from other DNA sequences found in this sample. V is TRBV5-4 and J is TRBJ2-6; the D gene is possibly TRBD2 (7 bases). Germline CDR1 and CDR2: SGHNT and YYREEE (reference sequence). V was cut by 7 bases and J by 4 bases, with 18 bases left in between. This CDR3 is built from 16 residues. In DNA form, the CDR3 reads TGTGCCAGCTCGTTTCGTGGGGGGGCGGGGGCCAACGTCCTGACTTTC. As protein: CASSFRGGAGANVLTF.

The CDR3 coding sequence is TGTGCCAGCAGCTTAGAGGGTAGCACCGAGCAGTACTTC. Translation: CASSLEGSTEQYF. The V gene is TRBV11-2, the J gene TRBJ2-7; D not resolved. The germline V gene encodes CDR1 SGHAT and CDR2 FQNNGV. The CDR3 runs 13 residues. Between the trimmed V and J ends, which lost 0 bases and 6 bases, there was a span of 9 bases.

This sequence joins TRBV6-5 and TRBJ1-4; possibly TRBD1 for D (5 bases). The CDR3 contains 13 residues. Between the trimmed V and J ends, which lost 8 bases and 5 bases, there was a span of 12 bases. Per the germline V gene, CDR1 is MNHEY and CDR2 is SVGAGI. The CDR3 DNA reads as TGTGCCAGCGGGGCAGCGAGAAATGAAAAACTGTTTTTT. This sequence encodes CASGAARNEKLFF.

The chain is built from TRBV19 and TRBJ1-6; TRBD1 matches at 9 bases. The CDR3 consists of 17 residues. With 6 bases clipped from V and 2 bases from J, the junction kept 8 bases outside the gene matches. CDR1 and CDR2 from the germline V gene are LNHDA and SQIVND (reference sequence). In nucleotides, the CDR3 is TGTGCCAGTAGGTCGGGCGGGACAGGGACCTATAATTCACCCCTCCACTTT. It encodes CASRSGGTGTYNSPLHF.

V usage is TRBV19 and J usage is TRBJ1-6; weak D call: TRBD1 (5 bases). The V gene lost 3 bases and the J gene lost 8 bases, with 11 bases spanning the gap. CDR1 is LNHDA and CDR2 is SQIVND in the germline V gene (reference sequence). The CDR3 is 14 amino acids. The CDR3 bases are TGTGCCAGTAGTATCCGGACACCTGATTCACCCCTCCACTTT. As protein: CASSIRTPDSPLHF.

In its sample, this clone was seen once. This rearrangement joins TRBV7-2 to TRBJ2-7; TRBD2 matches at 10 bases. Germline CDR1 is SGHTA and CDR2 is FQGNSA. The CDR3 consists of 13 residues. Germline trimming cut 9 bases from V and 1 base from J; bases unmatched to any gene: 3. The CDR3 spells CASQRGGSYEQYF. The DNA of the CDR3 is TGTGCCAGTCAGCGGGGGGGATCCTACGAGCAGTACTTC.

As for this clone: Since a much larger clone is just one base distant, this may be a read error. The chain employs TRBV9 and TRBJ1-3, with D tentatively TRBD1 (6 bases). CDR1 SGDLS and CDR2 YYNGEE come from the germline V gene. The CDR3 length is 13 residues. V lost 4 bases and J 2 bases, leaving 7 bases between the germline ends. CDR3: CASSRDTGNTIYF. For the CDR3, the DNA is TGTGCCAGCAGCCGGGACACTGGAAACACCATATATTTT.

The chain has TRBV13 and TRBJ2-3; 9 bases fit TRBD2. CDR1 and CDR2 (germline): PRHDT, FYEKMQ (reference sequence). The CDR3 contains 18 residues. Trimming cost V 4 bases and J 5 bases; bases outside gene matches: 16. CDR3 nucleotide sequence: TGTGCCAGCAGCTCGGCCTTCTCTCGCGGGGGGGCCCTAGATACGCAGTATTTT. Translation gives CASSSAFSRGGALDTQYF.

J is TRBJ2-5 and V is TRBV6-5; a weak D match, TRBD2 (6 bases). V was shortened by 8 bases and J by 2 bases, with 18 bases between the two germline ends. The germline V gene has CDR1 MNHEY and CDR2 SVGAGI. The CDR3 has 15 amino acids. The chain's CDR3 is CASGPAGSPQETQYF. DNA for the CDR3: TGTGCCAGCGGGCCGGCGGGGAGCCCTCAAGAGACCCAGTACTTC.

The chain combines TRBV6-6 with TRBJ2-5, with TRBD2 matching 12 bases. The CDR3 sequence is 15 residues long. The junction had 7 bases not matched to a gene; V was cut back by 6 bases and J by 5 bases. Germline CDR1 reads MNHNY; CDR2 reads SVGAGI (reference sequence). This chain's CDR3 is CASSPLAGGRETQYF. The CDR3 DNA reads as TGTGCCAGCAGCCCACTAGCGGGGGGCCGGGAGACCCAGTACTTC.

This clone was observed a few times. V is TRBV7-4 and J is TRBJ2-7, with 11 bases identical to TRBD2. Germline CDR1 and CDR2: SGHVT and SQSDAQ. CDR3 length: 16 amino acids. The J segment lost 4 bases and the V segment lost 1 base, leaving 6 bases of the junction unmatched. The CDR3 bases are TGTGCCAGCAGCTTAGAGCCTCCTAGCGGGAGGTACGAGCAGTACTTC. Translating gives CASSLEPPSGRYEQYF.

V usage is TRBV21-1 and J usage is TRBJ2-7; the table calls TRBD1, which could not be checked here. TRBV21-1 constitutes a pseudogene. The CDR3 covers 16 residues. The CDR3 region has the DNA TGTGCCAGCAGCAAATCAGGGGACAGGGGCTCCTACGAGCAGTACTTC. This gives the protein CASSKSGDRGSYEQYF.

The genes are TRBV30 and TRBJ1-1, with D unclear. The CDR3 has 11 amino acids. The germline V gene has CDR1 GTSNPN and CDR2 SVGIG (reference sequence). V was pared by 0 bases and J by 3 bases, with 2 bases between. The CDR3 loop is CAWSVYTEAFF. The CDR3 region has the DNA TGTGCCTGGAGTGTCTACACTGAAGCTTTCTTT.

This sequence joins TRBV18 and TRBJ2-6; perhaps TRBD2 as D (5 bases). The length of the CDR3 is 15 residues. Germline CDR1 KGHSH, CDR2 LQKENI. V was pared by 2 bases and J by 0 bases, with 5 bases between. Here the CDR3 reads CASSPGSSGANVLTF. DNA for the CDR3: TGTGCCAGCTCACCAGGGAGCTCTGGGGCCAACGTCCTGACTTTC.

The J gene is TRBJ2-7, the V gene TRBV11-2; D is unclear. The CDR3 loop spans 15 amino acids. V gave up 3 bases and J gave up 6 bases, with 18 bases separating them. Germline assignment: CDR1 SGHAT and CDR2 FQNNGV. The DNA of the CDR3 is TGTGCCAGCAGCTTGGTTCGGCAGGTAATATTCGAGCAGTACTTC. As protein: CASSLVRQVIFEQYF.

The CDR3 sequence: CASSQNSGGAFSHEQFF. CDR3 sequence (DNA): TGTGCCAGCAGCCAAAATAGCGGGGGGGCCTTTTCTCATGAGCAGTTCTTC. This chain joins TRBV3-1 (or the pseudogene TRBV3-2) and TRBJ2-1; 11 nucleotides agree with TRBD2. The CDR3 sequence is 17 residues long. Germline lookup yields CDR1 LGHDT and CDR2 YNNKEL (reference sequence). V was pared by 2 bases and J by 8 bases, with 11 bases of the junction left unmatched.

This chain links TRBV4-3 with TRBJ1-2; D is ambiguous. V was shortened by 0 bases and J by 5 bases, with 4 bases between the two germline ends. CDR1 and CDR2 (germline): LGHNA, YSLEER. CDR3 length: 12 amino acids. For the CDR3, the DNA is TGCGCCAGCAGCCAAGATAGTTATGGCTACACCTTC. It encodes CASSQDSYGYTF.

The gene calls are TRBV30 and TRBJ2-5, with 13 bases that match TRBD2. V shed 0 bases and J 6 bases; nucleotides not matched to a gene: 10. CDR3 length: 17 residues. Germline V gene lookup returns CDR1 GTSNPN and CDR2 SVGIG (reference sequence). CDR3 in amino acids: CAWSVLQLAGGGQTQYF. DNA of the CDR3: TGTGCCTGGAGTGTACTCCAACTAGCGGGGGGGGGACAGACCCAGTACTTC. Full variable domain (outside the CDR3, taken from reference TRBV30 and TRBJ2-5): SQTIHQWPATLVQPVGSPLSLECTVEGTSNPNLYWYRQAAGRGLQLLFYSVGIGQISSEVPQNLSASRPQDRQFILSSKKLLLSDSGFYLCAWSVLQLAGGGQTQYFGPGTRLLVL.

This clone has only a few counts. The V call is TRBV2, the J call TRBJ1-2, with D maybe TRBD1 (6 bases). The CDR3 is 15 amino acids. Germline assignment: CDR1 SNHLY and CDR2 FYNNEI. Trimming stripped 2 bases from V and 4 bases from J, with 14 bases between. The chain's CDR3 is CASSEWGRQVYGYTF. In nucleotides, the CDR3 is TGTGCCAGCAGTGAATGGGGTCGACAGGTCTATGGCTACACCTTC.

V usage is TRBV19 and J usage is TRBJ2-1, with TRBD1 identical over 7 bases. Germline loops: CDR1 LNHDA, CDR2 SQIVND (reference sequence). The CDR3 contains 13 residues. Losses at the gene ends were 6 bases for V and 3 bases for J; bases not matched to a gene: 2. The DNA for the CDR3 is TGTGCCAGTAGCCGGACAGGCTACAATGAGCAGTTCTTC. It translates to CASSRTGYNEQFF.